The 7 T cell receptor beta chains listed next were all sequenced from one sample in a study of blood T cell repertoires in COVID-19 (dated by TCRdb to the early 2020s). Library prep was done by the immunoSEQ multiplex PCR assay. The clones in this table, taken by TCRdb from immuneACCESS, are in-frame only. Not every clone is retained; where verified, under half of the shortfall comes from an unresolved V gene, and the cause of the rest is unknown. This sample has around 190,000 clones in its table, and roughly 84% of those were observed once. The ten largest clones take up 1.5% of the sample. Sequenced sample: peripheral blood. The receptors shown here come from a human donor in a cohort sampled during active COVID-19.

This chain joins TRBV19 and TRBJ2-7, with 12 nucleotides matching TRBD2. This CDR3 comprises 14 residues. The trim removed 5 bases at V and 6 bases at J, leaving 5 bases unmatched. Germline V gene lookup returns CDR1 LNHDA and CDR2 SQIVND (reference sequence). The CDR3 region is CASSPGLAGLEQYF. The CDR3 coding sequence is TGTGCCAGTAGTCCGGGACTAGCGGGTCTCGAGCAGTACTTC.

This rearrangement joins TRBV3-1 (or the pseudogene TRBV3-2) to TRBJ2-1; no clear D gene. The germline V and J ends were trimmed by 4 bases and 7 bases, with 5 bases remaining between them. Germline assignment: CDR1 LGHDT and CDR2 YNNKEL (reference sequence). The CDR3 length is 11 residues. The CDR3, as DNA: TGTGCCAGCAGCCTCTATAATGAGCAGTTCTTC. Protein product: CASSLYNEQFF.

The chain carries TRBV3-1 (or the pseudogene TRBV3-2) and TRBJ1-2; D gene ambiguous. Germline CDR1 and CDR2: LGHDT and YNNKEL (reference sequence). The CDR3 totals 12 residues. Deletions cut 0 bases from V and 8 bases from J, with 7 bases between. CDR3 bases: TGTGCCAGCAGCCAAGATCTAGAAGGCTACACCTTC. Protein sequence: CASSQDLEGYTF.

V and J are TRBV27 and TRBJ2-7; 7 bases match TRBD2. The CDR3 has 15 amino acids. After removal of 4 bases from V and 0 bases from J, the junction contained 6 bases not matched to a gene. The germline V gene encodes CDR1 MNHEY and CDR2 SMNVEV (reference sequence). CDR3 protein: CASSSFREGSYEQYF. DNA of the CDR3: TGTGCCAGCAGTTCCTTCAGGGAGGGCTCCTACGAGCAGTACTTC.

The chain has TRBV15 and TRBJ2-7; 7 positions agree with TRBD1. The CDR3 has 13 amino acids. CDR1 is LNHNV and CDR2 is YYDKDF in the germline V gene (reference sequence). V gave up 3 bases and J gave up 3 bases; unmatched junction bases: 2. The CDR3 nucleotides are TGTGCCACCAGCAGGGGACAGATCTACGAGCAGTACTTC. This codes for CATSRGQIYEQYF.

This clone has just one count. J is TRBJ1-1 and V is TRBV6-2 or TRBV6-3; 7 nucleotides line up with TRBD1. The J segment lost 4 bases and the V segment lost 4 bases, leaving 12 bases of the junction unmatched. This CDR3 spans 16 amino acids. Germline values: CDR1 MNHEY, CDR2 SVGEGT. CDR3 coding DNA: TGTGCCAGCAGTTTAAACTTACAGGGGACCACCACTGAAGCTTTCTTT. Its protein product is CASSLNLQGTTTEAFF.

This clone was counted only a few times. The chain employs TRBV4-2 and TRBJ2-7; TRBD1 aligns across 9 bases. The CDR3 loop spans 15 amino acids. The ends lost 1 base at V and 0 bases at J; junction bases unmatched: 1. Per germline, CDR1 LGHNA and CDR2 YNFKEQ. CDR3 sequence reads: CASSQAGQGSYEQYF. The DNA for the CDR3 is TGTGCCAGCAGCCAAGCGGGACAGGGCTCCTACGAGCAGTACTTC.